This TCR beta chain comes out of a study of blood T cell repertoires in COVID-19. In the study's own analysis: Quantification of nucleated cells was approximated via reference gene primer amplification. Here immunoSEQ multiplex PCR was the method, and the copy in TCRdb shows in-frame clones only, minus some. Clone size and the V and J calls come from that table; the DNA yielded D and trimming. Of about 100,000 clones listed, 69% are singletons. The sample comprised peripheral blood. The source is a man of 80 years or more with acute or convalescent COVID-19.

As DNA, the CDR3 is TGCGCCAGCAGCTTGCGGTCAGGGGGTCAAGAGACCCAGTACTTC. Translating gives CASSLRSGGQETQYF. The chain carries TRBV5-1 and TRBJ2-5; 7 nucleotides align to TRBD1. Germline V lookup: CDR1 SGHRS, CDR2 YFSETQ. V shed 1 base and J 2 bases; nucleotides not matched to a gene: 5. The CDR3 is 15 amino acids.